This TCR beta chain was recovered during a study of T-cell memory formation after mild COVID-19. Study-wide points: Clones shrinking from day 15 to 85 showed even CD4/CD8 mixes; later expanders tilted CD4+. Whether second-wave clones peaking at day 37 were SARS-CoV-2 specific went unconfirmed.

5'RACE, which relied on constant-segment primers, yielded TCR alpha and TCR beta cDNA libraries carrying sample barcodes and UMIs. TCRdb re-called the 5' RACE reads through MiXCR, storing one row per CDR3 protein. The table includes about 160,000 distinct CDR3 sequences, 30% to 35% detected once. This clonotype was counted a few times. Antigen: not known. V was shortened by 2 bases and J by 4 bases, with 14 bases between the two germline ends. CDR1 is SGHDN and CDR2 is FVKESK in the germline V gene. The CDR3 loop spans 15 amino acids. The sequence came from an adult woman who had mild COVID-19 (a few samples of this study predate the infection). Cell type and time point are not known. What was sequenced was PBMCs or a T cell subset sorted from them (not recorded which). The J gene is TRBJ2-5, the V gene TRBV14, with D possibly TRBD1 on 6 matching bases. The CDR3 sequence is CASSQLQGTRETQYF. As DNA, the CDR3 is TGTGCCAGCAGCCAATTGCAGGGGACACGAGAGACCCAGTACTTC. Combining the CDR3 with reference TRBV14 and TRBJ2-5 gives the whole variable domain EAGVTQFPSHSVIEKGQTVTLRCDPISGHDNLYWYRRVMGKEIKFLLHFVKESKQDESGMPNNRFLAERTGGTYSTLKVQPAELEDSGVYFCASSQLQGTRETQYFGPGTRLLVL.